This is a list of T cell receptor beta chains from one sample in a study of T cell changes during pregnancy in multiple sclerosis. The protocol was immunoSEQ multiplex PCR, while the TCRdb copy is restricted to in-frame clones and leaves out a portion. The sample carries under 80,000 clones, approximately 86% recorded once. The sample here was peripheral blood, taken in the first trimester of pregnancy. The receptors come from a female donor with multiple sclerosis, enrolled in a pregnancy study. Each CDR3 is given with its conserved first and last residue. Fields, in order: J gene, D gene, V gene, clone size, CDR3 DNA, CDR3 protein. The D gene is left open where the match is weak. Size is omitted from some rows. Given values are once, few, many or a class for expanded clones.

>TRBJ2-7|TRBD2|TRBV6-6|NA
TGTGCCAGCAGTTACGTCGGGGAGGGCTACGAGCAGTACTTC
CASSYVGEGYEQYF
>TRBJ2-1|NA|TRBV30|NA
TGTGCCTGGAGTGTAAGCCGGGGTGAGCAGTTCTTC
CAWSVSRGEQFF
>TRBJ2-2|NA|TRBV19|NA
TGTGCCAGTAGTATGGGGAGCGGAGTCCTCGGGGAGCTGTTTTTT
CASSMGSGVLGELFF
>TRBJ1-6|NA|TRBV6-6|NA
TGTGCCAGCAGTTTACGCCCCGGGGAATGGAATTCACCCCTCCACTTT
CASSLRPGEWNSPLHF
>TRBJ2-5|TRBD2|TRBV28|NA
TGTGCCAGCAGTACTAGCGGGAGGGGGCCCAAAGAGACCCAGTACTTC
CASSTSGRGPKETQYF
>TRBJ2-1|TRBD2|TRBV6-4|NA
TGTGCCAGCAGTGATCAGCTGCGGGAGGTGAACAATGAGCAGTTCTTC
CASSDQLREVNNEQFF
>TRBJ1-4|NA|TRBV19|NA
TGTGCCAGTAGTATTCAGTCAACTAATGAAAAACTGTTTTTT
CASSIQSTNEKLFF
>TRBJ2-1|TRBD2|TRBV5-1|NA
TGCGCCAGCAGCTTAGACCCTAGCGGGGGGGGTTTTGAGCAGTTCTTC
CASSLDPSGGGFEQFF
>TRBJ2-5|TRBD1|TRBV27|NA
TGTGCCAGCAGGTTCCAGGGGGCGGAGGAGACCCAGTACTTC
CASRFQGAEETQYF
>TRBJ2-1|NA|TRBV2|NA
TGTGCCAGCACCCGGGACTTATACAATGAGCAGTTCTTC
CASTRDLYNEQFF
>TRBJ2-1|TRBD1|TRBV5-1|NA
TGCGCCAGCAGCTTGGCGGGACAGGGGTTCAATGAGCAGTTCTTC
CASSLAGQGFNEQFF
>TRBJ1-4|NA|TRBV9|NA
TGTGCCAGCAGCGTAGTGACGGGGTTGGGTGAAAAACTGTTTTTT
CASSVVTGLGEKLFF
>TRBJ2-1|TRBD2|TRBV5-1|NA
TGCGCCAGCAGCTTGTTACGGGAGGGCCTTTACAATGAGCAGTTCTTC
CASSLLREGLYNEQFF
>TRBJ2-1|TRBD2|TRBV6-5|NA
TGTGCCAGCAGTTACGCGGGGGGCGACAATGAGCAGTTCTTC
CASSYAGGDNEQFF
>TRBJ2-4|TRBD2|TRBV10-1|NA
TGCGCCAGCAGTGAGGGGACTAGCGGGAGAGGGCAAAACATTCAGTACTTC
CASSEGTSGRGQNIQYF
>TRBJ1-1|TRBD1|TRBV6-5|NA
TGTGCCAGCAGTTACTTTCTACGGACAGGTGAAGCTTTCTTT
CASSYFLRTGEAFF
>TRBJ2-7|TRBD1|TRBV14|NA
TGTGCCAGCAGCCAAGTTGGGACAGGGCACTACGAGCAGTACTTC
CASSQVGTGHYEQYF
>TRBJ1-2|NA|TRBV5-1|NA
TGCGCCACAAAACCGGCGGAGTCTTATGGCTACACCTTC
CATKPAESYGYTF
>TRBJ1-2|TRBD1|TRBV5-6|once
TGTGCCAGCAGCTTCAGGGACAGCCGCCCATATGGCTACACCTTC
CASSFRDSRPYGYTF
>TRBJ1-2|NA|TRBV7-9|NA
TGTGCCAGCAGCTGGGGGCCAGGCGGGTTTTACTATGGCTACACCTTC
CASSWGPGGFYYGYTF
>TRBJ2-3|NA|TRBV12-5|NA
TGTGCTAGTGGTTTGGGGTTACGGACTAGCACAGATACGCAGTATTTT
CASGLGLRTSTDTQYF
>TRBJ2-2|NA|TRBV7-2|NA
TGTGCCAGCAGCTACGGACAGAGGACCGGGGAGCTGTTTTTT
CASSYGQRTGELFF
>TRBJ2-1|NA|TRBV4-1|NA
TGCGCCAGCAGCCTTCAAGATGCGAAGGGGAATGAGCAGTTCTTC
CASSLQDAKGNEQFF
>TRBJ1-2|NA|TRBV28|NA
TGTGCCAGCAGGACCGACAGGAGGTATGGCTACACCTTC
CASRTDRRYGYTF
>TRBJ2-1|TRBD2|TRBV27|once
TGTGCCAGCAGTCACTACCCCCGACTAGCGGGAGGGCCAAGGGATGAGCAGTTCTTC
CASSHYPRLAGGPRDEQFF
>TRBJ1-2|TRBD1|TRBV6-1|NA
TGTGCCAGCAGTCAAGACAGGGCCGGCGGCTACACCTTC
CASSQDRAGGYTF
>TRBJ1-2|NA|TRBV6-1|NA
TGTGCCAGCAGTGAAGGAGGGGGCTATGGCTACACCTTC
CASSEGGGYGYTF
>TRBJ2-7|TRBD1|TRBV6-1|once
TGTGCCAGCAGTGAAGCCGGGACAGGAGTCTACGAGCAGTACTTC
CASSEAGTGVYEQYF
>TRBJ2-7|NA|TRBV9|NA
TGTGCCAGCAGCGTATTCCAGGTGCCCCCCTACGAGCAGTACTTC
CASSVFQVPPYEQYF
>TRBJ2-1|TRBD2|TRBV5-6|NA
TGTGCCAGCAGCTTCTGGGGGAGGGCCTACAATGAGCAGTTCTTC
CASSFWGRAYNEQFF
>TRBJ1-3|NA|TRBV2|NA
TGTGCCAGCAGTGCGTTACAGAGCTCTGGAAACACCATATATTTT
CASSALQSSGNTIYF
>TRBJ2-7|TRBD2|TRBV28|once
TGTGCCAGCAGACTAGCGGGAGGCCTTTCCTACGAGCAGTACTTC
CASRLAGGLSYEQYF
>TRBJ2-7|NA|TRBV11-2|few
TGTGCCAGCAGCTTAGTACAGGGAATCACCTACGAGCAGTACTTC
CASSLVQGITYEQYF
>TRBJ2-3|NA|TRBV30|NA
TGTGCCTGGGGGCGGGGTAGTGGCCACCGCACAGATACGCAGTATTTT
CAWGRGSGHRTDTQYF
>TRBJ1-1|TRBD1|TRBV9|NA
TGTGCCAGCAGCCCACACAGGGGGAGAAACACTGAAGCTTTCTTT
CASSPHRGRNTEAFF
>TRBJ1-2|TRBD1|TRBV30|NA
TGTGCCTGGACCGGGACAGGGGTTAGGGCTAACTATGGCTACACCTTC
CAWTGTGVRANYGYTF
>TRBJ2-1|NA|TRBV4-2|NA
TGTGCCAGCAGCCAGGAACTAGGGGGCTCCTACAATGAGCAGTTCTTC
CASSQELGGSYNEQFF
>TRBJ2-7|TRBD2|TRBV7-2|NA
TGTGCCAGCAGCTTTGGACTAGCGAACCACTACGAGCAGTACTTC
CASSFGLANHYEQYF
>TRBJ2-7|TRBD1|TRBV7-9|NA
TGTGCCAGCAGCCCCCGGACAGGGGTGTCCTACGAGCAGTACTTC
CASSPRTGVSYEQYF
>TRBJ1-2|NA|TRBV30|NA
TGTGCCTGGAGTGGCCAGGCGGGGGGCTACACCTTC
CAWSGQAGGYTF
>TRBJ2-7|TRBD1|TRBV5-1|NA
TGCGCCAGCAGCCGTGGACAGGGGGCGCAAAAAAACGAGCAGTACTTC
CASSRGQGAQKNEQYF
>TRBJ2-7|TRBD1|TRBV11-1|NA
TGTGCCAGCAGCCCCTTCGACAGGGGGCCTTTTTACGAGCAGTACTTC
CASSPFDRGPFYEQYF
>TRBJ1-3|NA|TRBV5-1|NA
TGCGCCAGCAGCTTGGTTCCGGGGGTCAGCTCTGGAAACACCATATATTTT
CASSLVPGVSSGNTIYF
>TRBJ1-2|TRBD1|TRBV5-1|NA
TGCGCCAGCAGAGGGGGGACAGAATATAACTCTGGCTACACCTTC
CASRGGTEYNSGYTF
>TRBJ2-3|TRBD1|TRBV6-1|NA
TGTGCCAGCAGCCTCGGGACAGGGGGGTCAGATACGCAGTATTTT
CASSLGTGGSDTQYF
>TRBJ2-3|TRBD2|TRBV10-2|NA
TGCGCCAGCAGCGCTTGGGGGACTAGAAGTATTCATACGCAGTATTTT
CASSAWGTRSIHTQYF
>TRBJ2-5|NA|TRBV2|NA
TGTGCCAGCAGCCCCTGGGACTCGGAGACCCAGTACTTC
CASSPWDSETQYF
>TRBJ2-7|NA|TRBV4-3|NA
TGCGCCAGCAGCCAAGATCGGAGTTACGAGCAGTACTTC
CASSQDRSYEQYF
>TRBJ1-5|NA|TRBV6-5|NA
TGTGCCAGCACGAGAGGCGGTAATCAGCCCCAGCATTTT
CASTRGGNQPQHF
>TRBJ1-1|TRBD1|TRBV6-6|NA
TGTGCCAGCAGCTACTCCCCCCAGGGGGGCACTGAAGCTTTCTTT
CASSYSPQGGTEAFF
>TRBJ2-2|NA|TRBV5-1|NA
TGCGCCAGCAGCTTGAGGGGCGCCGGCACCGGGGAGCTGTTTTTT
CASSLRGAGTGELFF
>TRBJ2-1|TRBD2|TRBV5-1|NA
TGCGCCAGCAGCCCGGGACTAGCGGGATCCAATGAGCAGTTCTTC
CASSPGLAGSNEQFF
>TRBJ2-7|TRBD1|TRBV6-5|NA
TGTGCCAGCTACGCCTACAGGGGTCCCTACGAGCAGTACTTC
CASYAYRGPYEQYF
>TRBJ2-7|TRBD2|TRBV9|few
TGTGCCAGCACCCCAACTAGCGGGACTCACGAGCAGTACTTC
CASTPTSGTHEQYF
>TRBJ2-5|TRBD1|TRBV7-2|NA
TGTGCCAGCAGCCTACAAGCGACAGGGAAGGTGGAGACCCAGTACTTC
CASSLQATGKVETQYF